This T cell receptor (beta chain) was identified during a study of blood T cell repertoires in COVID-19. Looking at the study overall: The cDNA or gDNA used as material had been derived from T cells, B-cell-depleted T cells, or PBMCs.

Methods used by the authors: Estimates of nucleated cell counts were drawn from the amplification of reference gene primers. Data came from immunoSEQ multiplex PCR; TCRdb stores just in-frame clones and leaves some out. V, J and clone size derive from that table, while D and trimming were established from the DNA sequence. The sample has roughly 180,000 clones, approximately 86% seen once; the top ten hold roughly a tenth. This CDR3 has 14 residues. CDR1 and CDR2 from the germline V gene are LGHDT and YNNKEL (reference sequence). V dropped 4 bases and J dropped 11; count of bases not matched to a gene: 7.

The chain recombines TRBV3-1 (or the pseudogene TRBV3-2) with TRBJ2-1; 11 bases agree with TRBD2. The source material was peripheral blood. This receptor was obtained from a woman aged 80 or over with active or convalescent COVID-19. Here the CDR3 DNA reads TGTGCCAGCAGCCCGGGGACTAGCGGAAGTCAGCAGTTCTTC. Translation: CASSPGTSGSQQFF.